Following are 3 T cell receptor beta chains from one sample sequenced in a study of blood T cell repertoires in COVID-19. Sequencing was performed with immunoSEQ multiplex PCR; in TCRdb, only in-frame clones are kept and a portion is missing. The sample consists of a few hundred thousand clones, roughly 85% of them appearing once. Sequencing used PBMCs or T cells enriched from blood (not recorded which). Receptors originate from a man aged 25 to 40 who had recovered from COVID-19.

The gene calls are TRBV6-2 or TRBV6-3 and TRBJ2-1; TRBD2 agrees at 10 bases. The V gene's germline CDR1 is MNHEY and CDR2 SVGEGT. The CDR3 is made up of 14 amino acids. The V segment lost 4 bases and the J segment 10 bases; nucleotides outside the gene matches: 7. The CDR3 protein is CASSFHSGGIEQFF. CDR3 DNA sequence: TGTGCCAGCAGTTTCCATAGCGGGGGGATCGAGCAGTTCTTC.

The chain has TRBV18 and TRBJ2-5, with D possibly being TRBD1 (6 bases). Germline CDR1 reads KGHSH; CDR2 reads LQKENI. V was trimmed by 3 bases and J by 5 bases, leaving 13 bases between them. The CDR3 extends over 14 amino acids. CDR3: CASSPQGMRETQYF. The CDR3 nucleotides read TGTGCCAGCTCACCCCAGGGGATGCGGGAGACCCAGTACTTC.

This clone was seen a handful of times. The V gene is TRBV5-1, the J gene TRBJ1-5, with unresolved D. V was pared by 0 bases and J by 0 bases, with 7 bases between. The length of the CDR3 is 15 residues. Germline values: CDR1 SGHRS, CDR2 YFSETQ. CDR3 bases: TGCGCCAGCAGCTTGGGAGGAATTAGCAATCAGCCCCAGCATTTT. Translation: CASSLGGISNQPQHF.